This TCR beta chain emerged from a study of regulatory T cells in long-lasting Graves disease. Regarding the study as a whole: Newly diagnosed patients had higher TCR diversity than persistent Graves' patients did.

This clonotype was detected ten times or more. No antigen is known for it. With iRepertoire HTBI primers and Arm-PCR of CDR3 regions, TCR beta libraries were built. Each CDR3 protein gets one entry after TCRdb re-called the multiplex PCR reads with MiXCR. Of 400,000 to 550,000 distinct CDR3 sequences in the sample, approximately 15% were seen once. V shed 7 bases, J shed 4 bases, and the junction held 16 bases outside the gene matches. The CDR3 has 17 residues. Germline V gene sequence: CDR1 LNHNV, CDR2 YYDKDF (reference sequence). The time point is: newly diagnosed GD, antithyroid drugs for less than 3 months. The authors made the TCR library using RNA they extracted from PBMCs. This sample was also put to use in a study of T cells in Graves' hyperthyroidism and ophthalmopathy. That report notes: The study defined stable Graves' hyperthyroidism as no ophthalmopathy progression within 18 months. Based on clinical symptoms, serum thyroxine and TRAb, thyroid ultrasound and orbital computed tomography, diagnoses were reached. Initially, a first-round RT-PCR of the TCR CDR3 employed the HTBI primer set.

The sequence was obtained from a woman in her 30s with Graves disease. V is TRBV15 and J is TRBJ2-3, with 8 bases matching TRBD2. The sequencing used peripheral blood mononuclear cells (PBMCs), collected at new diagnosis, from a patient treated with antithyroid drugs. DNA of the CDR3: TGTGCCACCAACCTCGGAGCGGGAGCCGCACGAGCAGATACGCAGTATTTT. Translation: CATNLGAGAARADTQYF.